This T cell receptor beta chain originates from a study of blood T cells in healthy people across ages. Study-wide points: Observed TCR beta diversity showed a strong correlation with the percentage of naive T cells as measured by flow cytometry.

Per individual sample, total RNA of at least 5.5 micrograms was extracted. The CDR3 has 17 residues. Unmatched junction bases numbered 7, after V lost 5 bases and J lost 0 bases. Comment on this clonotype: Its cognate antigen is unknown.

Primers used in a second PCR of roughly 6 to 12 cycles were a sample-barcoded 5' primer and a J-beta primer mix. Each cDNA molecule was tagged by a template-switch adaptor with 12 random nucleotides. TCRdb independently ran MiXCR on the 5' RACE reads; one entry per CDR3 protein. Seen here are roughly 700,000 distinct CDR3 sequences, roughly 30% observed once, and the top ten hold approximately 15%. The chain combines TRBV12-3 or TRBV12-4 with TRBJ2-3; 11 bases fit TRBD2. The specimen was blood. The sequence came from a woman aged 80 or older in good health. The CDR3 region has the DNA TGTGCCAGCAGTCCTAGCGGGGGGACAGTGAGCACAGATACGCAGTATTTT. Translated: CASSPSGGTVSTDTQYF.